The TCR beta chain described here comes from a study of cytomegalovirus exposure and HLA in healthy donors. Study background: Caucasian-associated ancestry cluster membership applied to over 80% of nearly 400 genotyped donors.

With respect to this clone: Its antigen is unidentified.

The CDR3 contains 15 residues. Germline assignment: CDR1 MDHEN and CDR2 SYDVKM. Trimming shortened V by 6 bases and J by 5 bases, and 19 bases separated the two germline ends. At sampling all donors were nominally healthy, likely with unrecorded immune exposures. In the PCR, 60 Vbeta and 13 Jbeta primers were used. Clones were read by immunoSEQ multiplex PCR, and TCRdb kept only the in-frame ones, dropping some. The listing contains some 56,000 clones. Study findings and constraints: Specificity for CMV antigens was confirmed in vitro for three of the CMV-associated chains. Immune exposure information available was restricted to CMV serostatus.

The source is a woman aged 30 to 39 in good health and CMV-seropositive. The sample comprised PBMCs. This chain joins TRBV28 and TRBJ1-2; no firm D call. In nucleotides, the CDR3 is TGTGCCAGCAGCCCCCGCCCCAAGCCCTATTATGGCTACACCTTC. This sequence encodes CASSPRPKPYYGYTF.